The 8 T cell receptor beta chains given below trace back to one sample, sequenced in a study of shared clonotypes between healthy human individuals. The method was immunoSEQ multiplex PCR; TCRdb's version includes in-frame clones alone and lacks a portion of them. The sample contains about 700,000 clones, around 67% of which appear only once. The source material was memory CD4+ T cells sorted from blood. As to subset: CD45RA-negative fraction. Receptors originate from a woman under 40 in good health.

The chain employs TRBV18 and TRBJ2-1; TRBD1 agrees at 8 bases. Germline CDR1 is KGHSH and CDR2 is LQKENI. The CDR3 has 15 residues. Trimming cost V 6 bases and J 7 bases; bases outside gene matches: 11. The CDR3 reads CASSARQGYGNEQFF. CDR3 in DNA: TGTGCCAGCTCCGCACGACAGGGGTATGGTAATGAGCAGTTCTTC.

The chain employs TRBV28 and TRBJ2-7; the D is unclear. V lost 5 bases and J lost 3, with 20 bases in between. CDR3 length: 16 residues. Germline values: CDR1 MDHEN, CDR2 SYDVKM. CDR3 DNA sequence: TGTGCCAGCAGTCCGCCCGGCATTGGGTCCGGCTACGAGCAGTACTTC. The encoded protein is CASSPPGIGSGYEQYF. Complete variable domain (other parts from reference TRBV28 and TRBJ2-7): DVKVTQSSRYLVKRTGEKVFLECVQDMDHENMFWYRQDPGLGLRLIYFSYDVKMKEKGDIPEGYSVSREKKERFSLILESASTNQTSMYLCASSPPGIGSGYEQYFGPGTRLTVT.

J is TRBJ2-3 and V is TRBV7-9; 14 bases are shared with TRBD2. This CDR3 has 16 residues. CDR1 and CDR2 from the germline V gene are SEHNR and FQNEAQ (reference sequence). V lost 2 bases, J lost 4 bases, and 2 bases stayed unmatched. CDR3 nucleotides: TGTGCCAGCAGCTTACGACTAGCGGGAGGGTCAGATACGCAGTATTTT. Its protein is CASSLRLAGGSDTQYF.

The gene calls are TRBV5-4 and TRBJ2-1; no clear D. V was clipped by 0 bases and J by 6 bases, with 7 bases between them. Per the germline V gene, CDR1 is SGHNT and CDR2 is YYREEE (reference sequence). CDR3 size: 13 residues. Here the CDR3 DNA reads TGTGCCAGCAGCTTGGCTGGTGGCAATGAGCAGTTCTTC. Amino acids: CASSLAGGNEQFF.

The J gene is TRBJ2-7, the V gene TRBV5-4; 7 nucleotides match TRBD1. Unmatched junction bases numbered 9, after V lost 0 bases and J lost 3 bases. The CDR3 totals 16 residues. Per germline, CDR1 SGHNT and CDR2 YYREEE (reference sequence). CDR3 DNA sequence: TGTGCCAGCAGCTTGGGACAGGGTACGGTCCTCTACGAGCAGTACTTC. It encodes CASSLGQGTVLYEQYF.

V gene TRBV6-6 combines with J gene TRBJ2-7; 8 bases map to TRBD1. CDR1 is MNHNY, CDR2 SVGAGI, per germline (reference sequence). The ends lost 3 bases at V and 0 bases at J; junction bases unmatched: 1. The CDR3 is 14 amino acids. The chain's CDR3 is CASSYGQGSYEQYF. The CDR3 bases are TGTGCCAGCAGTTATGGACAGGGCTCCTACGAGCAGTACTTC.

This clone has only one observation. V usage is TRBV28 and J usage is TRBJ1-2; no reliable D call. Between the trimmed V and J ends, which lost 8 bases and 2 bases, there was a span of 18 bases. Germline CDR1 and CDR2: MDHEN and SYDVKM. The CDR3 is 15 residues long. The CDR3 DNA sequence: TGTGCCAGCCTCTACTCCGCACCAGGAAACTATGGCTACACCTTC. It translates to CASLYSAPGNYGYTF.

V and J are TRBV14 and TRBJ1-1; possible D gene TRBD1, 6 bases. The germline V and J ends were trimmed by 4 bases and 4 bases, with 22 bases remaining between them. This CDR3 is built from 17 residues. Looked up from germline, CDR1 is SGHDN and CDR2 is FVKESK. The CDR3 DNA follows: TGTGCCAGCAGCCCGAGGACAGCCAAGAGGGTCCGCACTGAAGCTTTCTTT. Amino acid sequence: CASSPRTAKRVRTEAFF.